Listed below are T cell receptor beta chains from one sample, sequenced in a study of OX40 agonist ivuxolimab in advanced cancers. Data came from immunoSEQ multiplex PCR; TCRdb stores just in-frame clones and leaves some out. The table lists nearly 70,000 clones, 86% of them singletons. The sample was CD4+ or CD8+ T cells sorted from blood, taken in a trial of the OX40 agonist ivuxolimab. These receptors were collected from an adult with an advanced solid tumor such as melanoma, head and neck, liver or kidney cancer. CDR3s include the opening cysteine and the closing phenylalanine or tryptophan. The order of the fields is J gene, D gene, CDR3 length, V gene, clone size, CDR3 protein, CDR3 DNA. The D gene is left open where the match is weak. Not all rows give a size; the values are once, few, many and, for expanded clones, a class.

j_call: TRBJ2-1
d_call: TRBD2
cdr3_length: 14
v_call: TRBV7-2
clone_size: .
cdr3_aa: CASSPGLAWPEQFF
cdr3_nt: TGTGCCAGCAGCCCGGGACTAGCATGGCCTGAGCAGTTCTTC

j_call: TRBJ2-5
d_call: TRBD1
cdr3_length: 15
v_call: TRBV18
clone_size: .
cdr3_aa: CASSRGQGALETQYF
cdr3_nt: TGTGCCAGCTCACGCGGACAGGGGGCTTTGGAGACCCAGTACTTC

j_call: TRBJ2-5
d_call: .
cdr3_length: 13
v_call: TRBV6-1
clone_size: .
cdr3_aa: CASNLQGWETQYF
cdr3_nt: TGTGCCAGCAATTTACAGGGCTGGGAGACCCAGTACTTC

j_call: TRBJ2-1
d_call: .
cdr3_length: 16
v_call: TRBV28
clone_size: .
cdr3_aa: CASSHLGTPSYNEQFF
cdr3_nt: TGTGCCAGCAGCCACTTAGGGACCCCTTCCTACAATGAGCAGTTCTTC

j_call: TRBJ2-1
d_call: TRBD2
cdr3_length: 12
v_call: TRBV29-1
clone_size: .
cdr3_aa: CSVGTRGYEQFF
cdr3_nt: TGCAGCGTGGGGACTAGGGGCTATGAGCAGTTCTTC

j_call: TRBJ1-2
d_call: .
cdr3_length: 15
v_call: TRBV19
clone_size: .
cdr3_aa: CASSIGQSKNYGYTF
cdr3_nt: TGTGCCAGTAGTATAGGACAGAGCAAAAACTATGGCTACACCTTC

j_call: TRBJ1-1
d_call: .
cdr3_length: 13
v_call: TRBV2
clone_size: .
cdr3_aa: CASSRAVNTEAFF
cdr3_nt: TGTGCCAGCAGTAGGGCTGTGAACACTGAAGCTTTCTTT

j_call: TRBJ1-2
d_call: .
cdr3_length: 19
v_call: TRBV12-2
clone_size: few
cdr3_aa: CASRLGGFPTGYPRGGYTF
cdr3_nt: TGTGCAAGTCGCTTAGGGGGATTTCCCACCGGGTACCCTAGAGGTGGCTACACCTTC

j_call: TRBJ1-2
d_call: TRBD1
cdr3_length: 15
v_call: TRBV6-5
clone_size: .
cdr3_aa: CASSLSRGRGYGYTF
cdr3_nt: TGTGCCAGCAGTTTGAGCAGGGGCAGGGGGTATGGCTACACCTTC

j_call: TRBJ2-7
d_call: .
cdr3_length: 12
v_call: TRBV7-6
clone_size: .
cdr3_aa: CASSRGPYEQYF
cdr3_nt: TGTGCCAGCAGCCGCGGACCCTACGAGCAGTACTTC

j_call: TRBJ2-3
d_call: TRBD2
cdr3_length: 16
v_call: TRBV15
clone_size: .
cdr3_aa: CATSRGREVYADTQYF
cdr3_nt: TGTGCCACCAGCAGAGGGCGGGAGGTGTACGCAGATACGCAGTATTTT

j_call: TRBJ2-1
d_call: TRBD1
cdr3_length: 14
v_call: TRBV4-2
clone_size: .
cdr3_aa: CASSQAQGATEQFF
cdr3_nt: TGTGCCAGCAGCCAAGCACAGGGGGCTACTGAGCAGTTCTTC

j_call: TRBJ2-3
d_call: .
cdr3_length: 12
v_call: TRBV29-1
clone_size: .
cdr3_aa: CSPKDSADTQYF
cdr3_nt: TGCAGCCCTAAGGACAGTGCAGATACGCAGTATTTT

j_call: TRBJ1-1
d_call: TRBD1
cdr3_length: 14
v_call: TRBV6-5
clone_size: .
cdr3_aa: CASSLAGTGAEAFF
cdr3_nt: TGTGCCAGCAGTTTGGCCGGGACAGGGGCTGAAGCTTTCTTT

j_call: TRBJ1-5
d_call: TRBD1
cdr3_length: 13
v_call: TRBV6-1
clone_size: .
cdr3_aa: CALNRGQGQPQHF
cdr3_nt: TGTGCCTTGAACAGGGGGCAGGGACAGCCCCAGCATTTT

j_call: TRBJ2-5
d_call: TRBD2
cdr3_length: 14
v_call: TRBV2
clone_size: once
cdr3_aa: CASRIRAGGETQYF
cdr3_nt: TGTGCCAGCAGAATAAGGGCGGGGGGAGAGACCCAGTACTTC

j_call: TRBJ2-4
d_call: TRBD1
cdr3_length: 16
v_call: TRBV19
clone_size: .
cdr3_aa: CASSYPIRTGGNIQYF
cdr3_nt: TGTGCCAGTAGTTACCCGATCCGGACAGGGGGAAACATTCAGTACTTC

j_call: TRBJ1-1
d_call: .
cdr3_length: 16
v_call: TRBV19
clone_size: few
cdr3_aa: CASSIERGTPLTEAFF
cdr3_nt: TGTGCCAGTAGTATAGAGCGAGGGACTCCCCTTACTGAAGCTTTCTTT

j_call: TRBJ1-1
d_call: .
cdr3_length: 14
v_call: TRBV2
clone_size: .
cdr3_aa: CASSVVGGNTEAFF
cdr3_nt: TGTGCCAGCAGTGTCGTGGGGGGGAACACTGAAGCTTTCTTT

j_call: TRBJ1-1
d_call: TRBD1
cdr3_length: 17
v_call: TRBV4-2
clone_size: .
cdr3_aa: CASSQLDRVVMNTEAFF
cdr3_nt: TGTGCCAGCAGCCAACTCGACAGGGTGGTGATGAACACTGAAGCTTTCTTT

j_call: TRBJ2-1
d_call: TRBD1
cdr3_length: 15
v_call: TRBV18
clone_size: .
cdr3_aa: CASSPNLQGSNEQFF
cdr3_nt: TGTGCCAGCTCACCGAATCTACAGGGGTCGAATGAGCAGTTCTTC

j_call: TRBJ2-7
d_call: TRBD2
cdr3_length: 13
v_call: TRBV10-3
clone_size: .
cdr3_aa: CAMKTSGGYEQYF
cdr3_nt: TGTGCCATGAAGACTAGCGGGGGCTACGAGCAGTACTTC

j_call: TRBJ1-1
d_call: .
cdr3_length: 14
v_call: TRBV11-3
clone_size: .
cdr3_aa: CASSLESVRAEAFF
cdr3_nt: TGTGCCAGCAGCTTAGAATCCGTCAGGGCCGAAGCTTTCTTT

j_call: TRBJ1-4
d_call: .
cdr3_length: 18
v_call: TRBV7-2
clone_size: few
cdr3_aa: CASSLVPQGWGANEKLFF
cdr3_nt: TGTGCCAGCAGCTTAGTACCCCAGGGTTGGGGGGCTAATGAAAAACTGTTTTTT

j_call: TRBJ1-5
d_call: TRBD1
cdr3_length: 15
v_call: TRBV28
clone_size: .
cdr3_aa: CASSPRTGRSQPQHF
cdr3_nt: TGTGCCAGCAGCCCCCGGACAGGGAGGTCTCAGCCCCAGCATTTT

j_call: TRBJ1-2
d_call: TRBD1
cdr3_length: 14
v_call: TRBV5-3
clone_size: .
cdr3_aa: CARSYRTGMKGYTF
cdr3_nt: TGTGCCAGAAGCTACCGGACAGGGATGAAAGGCTACACCTTC

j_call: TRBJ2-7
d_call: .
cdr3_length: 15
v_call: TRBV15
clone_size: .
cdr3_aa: CATSRDRGTGYEQYF
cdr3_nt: TGTGCCACCAGCAGAGATAGGGGGACGGGCTACGAGCAGTACTTC

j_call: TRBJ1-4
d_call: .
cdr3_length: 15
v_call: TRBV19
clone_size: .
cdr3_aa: CASSPQGSGNEKLFF
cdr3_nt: TGTGCCAGTAGTCCACAGGGCTCGGGTAATGAAAAACTGTTTTTT

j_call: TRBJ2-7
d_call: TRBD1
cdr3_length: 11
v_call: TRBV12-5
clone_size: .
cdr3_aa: CASNRGYEQYF
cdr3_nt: TGTGCTAGCAACAGGGGTTACGAGCAGTACTTC

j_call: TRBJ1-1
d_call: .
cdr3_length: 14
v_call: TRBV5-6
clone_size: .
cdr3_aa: CASSLRGYSAEAFF
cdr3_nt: TGTGCCAGCAGCCTCAGGGGTTATTCCGCTGAAGCTTTCTTT

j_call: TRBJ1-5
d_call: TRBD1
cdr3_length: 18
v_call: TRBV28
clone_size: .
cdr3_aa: CASKPGGQTLWGNQPQHF
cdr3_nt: TGTGCCAGCAAACCTGGGGGACAGACCCTTTGGGGCAATCAGCCCCAGCATTTT

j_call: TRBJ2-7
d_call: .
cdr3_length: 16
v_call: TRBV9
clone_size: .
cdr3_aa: CASSAGVGAGLDEQYF
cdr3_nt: TGTGCCAGCAGCGCCGGTGTGGGAGCAGGGCTGGACGAGCAGTACTTC

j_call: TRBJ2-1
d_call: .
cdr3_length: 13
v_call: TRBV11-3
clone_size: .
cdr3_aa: CASSLVQGREQFF
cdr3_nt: TGTGCCAGCAGCTTAGTGCAGGGGCGTGAGCAGTTCTTC

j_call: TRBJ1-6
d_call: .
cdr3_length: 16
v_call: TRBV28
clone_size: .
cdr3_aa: CASRSYGTLYNSPLHF
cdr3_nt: TGTGCCAGCAGATCCTACGGGACACTTTATAATTCACCCCTCCACTTT

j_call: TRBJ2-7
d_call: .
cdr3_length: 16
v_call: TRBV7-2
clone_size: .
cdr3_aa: CASSLELGQSLYEQYF
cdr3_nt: TGTGCCAGCAGCTTAGAATTAGGCCAGAGTCTCTACGAGCAGTACTTC

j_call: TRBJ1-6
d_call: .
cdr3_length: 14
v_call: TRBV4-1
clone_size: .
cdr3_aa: CASSQWQGNSPLHF
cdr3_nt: TGCGCCAGCAGCCAGTGGCAGGGAAATTCACCCCTCCACTTT

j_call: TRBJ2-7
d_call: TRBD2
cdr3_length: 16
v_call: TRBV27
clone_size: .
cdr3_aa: CASSPFLAVAPYEQYF
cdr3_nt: TGTGCCAGCAGTCCATTCCTAGCGGTCGCCCCCTACGAGCAGTACTTC

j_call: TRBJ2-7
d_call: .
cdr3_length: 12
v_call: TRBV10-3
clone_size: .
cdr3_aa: CAIGRDPYEQYF
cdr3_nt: TGTGCCATCGGTCGGGACCCCTACGAGCAGTACTTC

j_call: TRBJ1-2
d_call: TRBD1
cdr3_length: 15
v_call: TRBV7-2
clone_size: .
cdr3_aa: CASSTRDRANYGYTF
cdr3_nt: TGTGCCAGCAGCACCAGGGACAGGGCAAACTATGGCTACACCTTC

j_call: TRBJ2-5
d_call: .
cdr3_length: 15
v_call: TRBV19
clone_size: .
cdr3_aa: CASSIIGAGDETQYF
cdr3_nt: TGTGCCAGTAGTATAATCGGCGCAGGTGATGAGACCCAGTACTTC

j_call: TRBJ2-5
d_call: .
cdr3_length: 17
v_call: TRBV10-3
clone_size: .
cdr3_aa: CAISEVTPFPLKETQYF
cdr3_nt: TGTGCCATCAGTGAGGTCACACCCTTCCCACTAAAAGAGACCCAGTACTTC

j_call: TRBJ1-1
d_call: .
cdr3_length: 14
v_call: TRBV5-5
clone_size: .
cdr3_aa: CASSSLPGDTEAFF
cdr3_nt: TGTGCCAGCAGCTCCCTGCCTGGGGACACTGAAGCTTTCTTT

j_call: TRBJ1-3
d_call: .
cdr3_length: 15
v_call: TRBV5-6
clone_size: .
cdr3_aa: CASSRNRHSGNTIYF
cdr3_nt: TGTGCCAGCAGTAGAAACAGGCACTCTGGAAACACCATATATTTT

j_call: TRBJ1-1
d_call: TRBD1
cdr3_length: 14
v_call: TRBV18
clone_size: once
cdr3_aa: CASSPGTGGTEAFF
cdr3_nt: TGTGCCAGCTCACCGGGGACAGGGGGCACTGAAGCTTTCTTT

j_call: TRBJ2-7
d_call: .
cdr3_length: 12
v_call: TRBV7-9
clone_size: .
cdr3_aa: CASSPRTYEQYF
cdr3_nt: TGTGCCAGCAGCCCCCGGACCTACGAGCAGTACTTC

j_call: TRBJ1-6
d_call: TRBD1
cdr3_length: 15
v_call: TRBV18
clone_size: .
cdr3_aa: CASSPRDREYSPLHF
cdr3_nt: TGTGCCAGCTCACCTAGGGACAGGGAGTATTCACCCCTCCACTTT

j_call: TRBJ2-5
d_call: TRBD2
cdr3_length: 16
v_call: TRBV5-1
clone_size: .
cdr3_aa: CASSLVGAGSQETQYF
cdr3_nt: TGCGCCAGCAGCTTGGTAGGAGCGGGATCCCAAGAGACCCAGTACTTC